This passage covers 22 T cell receptor beta chains from one sample sequenced in a study of PD-1 blockade in classical Hodgkin lymphoma. Time point defined: cycle 4 day 1 (C4D1), after more than 5 weeks of nivolumab. All patients relapsed after autologous stem cell transplantation, and brentuximab vedotin exposure varied. The repertoire was sequenced with immunoSEQ multiplex PCR; TCRdb's copy has only in-frame clones and lacks some. The table includes about 50,000 clones, about 80% detected once. The sample in question was peripheral blood mononuclear cells (PBMCs), obtained before the fourth cycle of nivolumab. The receptor set was obtained from a human donor with classical Hodgkin lymphoma.

The genes are TRBV7-9 and TRBJ2-2; 8 nucleotides align to TRBD2. Germline CDR1 is SEHNR and CDR2 is FQNEAQ (reference sequence). This CDR3 has 17 residues. V was pared by 0 bases and J by 2 bases, with 5 bases of the junction left unmatched. This CDR3 is CASSLAGLALNTGELFF. DNA of the CDR3: TGTGCCAGCAGCTTAGCTGGACTAGCTCTAAACACCGGGGAGCTGTTTTTT.

The chain employs TRBV9 and TRBJ2-7; 13 nucleotides agree with TRBD2. CDR1 is SGDLS, CDR2 YYNGEE, per germline. V shed 4 bases and J 0 bases; nucleotides not matched to a gene: 4. The CDR3 is 16 amino acids. The CDR3 nucleotides read TGTGCCAGCAGCCCACGGACTAGCGGGAGCTCCTACGAGCAGTACTTC. Encoded protein: CASSPRTSGSSYEQYF. Combining the CDR3 with reference TRBV9 and TRBJ2-7 gives the whole variable domain DSGVTQTPKHLITATGQRVTLRCSPRSGDLSVYWYQQSLDQGLQFLIQYYNGEERAKGNILERFSAQQFPDLHSELNLSSLELGDSALYFCASSPRTSGSSYEQYFGPGTRLTVT.

This chain uses TRBV19 with TRBJ1-2, with D uncertain. CDR3 size: 13 residues. Germline CDR1 is LNHDA and CDR2 is SQIVND (reference sequence). V was pared by 9 bases and J by 0 bases, with 11 bases between. Here the CDR3 reads CASRVISNYGYTF. In DNA form, the CDR3 reads TGTGCCAGCCGAGTAATTTCTAACTATGGCTACACCTTC. The variable domain in full, completed from reference TRBV19 and TRBJ1-2, reads DGGITQSPKYLFRKEGQNVTLSCEQNLNHDAMYWYRQDPGQGLRLIYYSQIVNDFQKGDIAEGYSVSREKKESFPLTVTSAQKNPTAFYLCASRVISNYGYTFGSGTRLTVV.

This sequence joins TRBV4-1 and TRBJ2-1; D is perhaps TRBD2 (6 bases). The V and J ends lost 2 bases and 6 bases respectively, with 20 bases between them. This CDR3 is 17 amino acids long. The germline V gene has CDR1 MGHRA and CDR2 YSYEKL. CDR3 residues: CASSQWGGPGLGNEQFF. CDR3 DNA: TGCGCCAGCAGCCAATGGGGAGGACCTGGGCTGGGCAATGAGCAGTTCTTC.

This clone has only one observation. This sequence joins TRBV9 and TRBJ2-5, with D perhaps TRBD2 (7 bases). V was trimmed by 2 bases and J by 1 base, leaving 9 bases between them. Germline V gene sequence: CDR1 SGDLS, CDR2 YYNGEE. The CDR3 has 14 residues. The CDR3 DNA sequence: TGTGCCAGCAGCGTGGGAGGGGGCCAAGAGACCCAGTACTTC. It yields the protein CASSVGGGQETQYF.

The chain couples TRBV6-5 to TRBJ2-2; D not resolved. Germline V CDR1 and CDR2: MNHEY, SVGAGI. The CDR3 spans 13 residues. Trimming took 0 bases from V and 8 from J, leaving 7 bases between them. The CDR3 spells CASSYSRAGELFF. The CDR3 bases are TGTGCCAGCAGTTACTCTAGGGCTGGGGAGCTGTTTTTT.

The chain combines TRBV7-9 with TRBJ2-3; no reliable D call. The CDR3 spans 14 residues. Per the germline V gene, CDR1 is SEHNR and CDR2 is FQNEAQ (reference sequence). V lost 5 bases and J 6 bases, leaving 15 bases between the germline ends. The CDR3 region is CASSRPNPPDTQYF. CDR3 DNA: TGTGCCAGCAGCCGGCCTAACCCCCCGGATACGCAGTATTTT. Filled out from reference TRBV7-9 and TRBJ2-3, the complete variable domain reads DTGVSQNPRHKITKRGQNVTFRCDPISEHNRLYWYRQTLGQGPEFLTYFQNEAQLEKSRLLSDRFSAERPKGSFSTLEIQRTEQGDSAMYLCASSRPNPPDTQYFGPGTRLTVL.

This clone was observed a single time. The chain carries TRBV28 and TRBJ2-3; TRBD2 matches at 9 bases. CDR3 length: 14 amino acids. The germline gives CDR1 MDHEN, CDR2 SYDVKM. Unmatched junction bases numbered 9, after V lost 7 bases and J lost 7 bases. The CDR3 coding sequence is TGTGCCAGCAAGCTAGCGGGAATTCGGAATACGCAGTATTTT. It yields the protein CASKLAGIRNTQYF.

This clone appeared a few times. V is TRBV10-1 and J is TRBJ1-1, with 10 bases identical to TRBD1. The CDR3 totals 16 residues. Germline V gene data show CDR1 as WNHNN and CDR2 as SYGVQD (reference sequence). With V trimmed by 5 bases and J by 3 bases, 9 bases remained unmatched. The CDR3 region is CASSPGTGEIDTEAFF. The CDR3 DNA reads TGCGCCAGCAGTCCCGGGACAGGGGAAATCGACACTGAAGCTTTCTTT.

V is TRBV28 and J is TRBJ1-1; D uncertain. V lost 4 bases and J lost 10, with 25 bases in between. The CDR3 sequence is 16 residues long. CDR1 and CDR2 from the germline V gene are MDHEN and SYDVKM. For the CDR3, the DNA is TGTGCCAGCAGTTCAGTTGACTCGTCCTTCCGAAGCCCAGCTTTCTTT. Translation: CASSSVDSSFRSPAFF.

The rearrangement uses TRBV11-2 and TRBJ1-5, with D tentatively TRBD1 (5 bases). The V gene's germline CDR1 is SGHAT and CDR2 FQNNGV. The length of the CDR3 is 13 residues. V lost 1 base to trimming and J lost 4 bases, with 5 bases between them. CDR3 bases: TGTGCCAGCAGCTTAGGACAGAATCAGCCCCAGCATTTT. Encoded protein: CASSLGQNQPQHF.

The chain couples TRBV9 to TRBJ1-2; D is possibly TRBD1 (5 bases). The CDR3 contains 15 residues. Germline V gene sequence: CDR1 SGDLS, CDR2 YYNGEE. V gave up 0 bases and J gave up 8 bases, with 17 bases separating them. CDR3 loop: CASSVEAGLVGGYTF. CDR3 sequence (DNA): TGTGCCAGCAGCGTAGAGGCAGGGCTAGTTGGCGGCTACACCTTC.

This clone appeared once. The chain uses TRBV6-1 and TRBJ2-7; D may be TRBD1 (5 bases). This CDR3 region has 13 residues. The V gene lost 7 bases and the J gene lost 2 bases, with 12 bases spanning the gap. Germline lookup yields CDR1 MNHNS and CDR2 SASEGT. As DNA, the CDR3 is TGTGCCAGCACCAGCAGGGTTCCCTACGAGCAGTACTTC. Translating it yields CASTSRVPYEQYF.

The rearrangement uses TRBV28 and TRBJ1-1; D call uncertain. The V end was cut by 2 bases, the J end by 0 bases, with 19 bases between. Germline V gene sequence: CDR1 MDHEN, CDR2 SYDVKM. The CDR3 loop spans 18 amino acids. The CDR3 loop reads CASSLAVGRDLLNTEAFF. CDR3 bases: TGTGCCAGCAGTTTAGCGGTTGGAAGGGATCTACTGAACACTGAAGCTTTCTTT.

The chain has TRBV18 and TRBJ1-2; 7 bases are shared with TRBD1. J gave up 4 bases and V 3 bases, and 11 bases lay outside the gene matches. From germline, CDR1 is KGHSH and CDR2 LQKENI. The CDR3 covers 16 residues. The chain's CDR3 is CASSPERAGGFYGYTF. DNA of the CDR3: TGTGCCAGCTCACCTGAAAGGGCAGGGGGATTCTATGGCTACACCTTC.

This clone was seen a single time. J is TRBJ2-1 and V is TRBV5-1, with a possible D match to TRBD1 (6 bases). The CDR3 sequence is 14 residues long. Germline values: CDR1 SGHRS, CDR2 YFSETQ. V lost 4 bases and J lost 4, with 12 bases in between. The CDR3 DNA reads as TGCGCCAGCAGCACAGGGCCCCCATACAATGAGCAGTTCTTC. Its translation: CASSTGPPYNEQFF.

The chain carries TRBV11-2 and TRBJ2-7, with 8 bases aligning to TRBD1. Germline V gives CDR1 SGHAT, CDR2 FQNNGV. The CDR3 contains 15 residues. Trimming removed 1 base from V and 4 bases from J; junction bases left unmatched: 6. This CDR3 is CASSLGAGTGYEQYF. CDR3 nucleotide sequence: TGTGCCAGCAGCTTAGGGGCCGGGACAGGATACGAGCAGTACTTC.

This chain joins TRBV11-2 and TRBJ2-1; 12 bases align to TRBD2. CDR3 length: 18 residues. J lost 4 bases, V lost 0 bases, and 7 bases had no gene match. The V gene's germline CDR1 is SGHAT and CDR2 FQNNGV. The CDR3 DNA sequence: TGTGCCAGCAGCTTAGATCAAACTAGCGGGAGGAATTACAATGAGCAGTTCTTC. It codes for CASSLDQTSGRNYNEQFF.

This chain uses TRBV6-5 with TRBJ2-7; 10 bases map to TRBD2. This CDR3 contains 15 residues. The germline CDR1 and CDR2 sequences are MNHEY and SVGAGI. The V and J ends lost 6 bases and 4 bases, in that order; junction bases with no gene match: 9. The chain's CDR3 is CASREREGSPYEQYF. The CDR3 DNA sequence: TGTGCCAGCAGGGAGCGGGAGGGTTCACCTTACGAGCAGTACTTC.

V is TRBV5-4 and J is TRBJ2-7, with TRBD2 matching over 14 bases. The CDR3 totals 19 residues. V dropped 0 bases and J dropped 0; count of bases not matched to a gene: 8. Germline-derived CDR1 and CDR2 are SGHNT and YYREEE (reference sequence). CDR3 residues: CASSLGLAGGPNLSYEQYF. In DNA form, the CDR3 reads TGTGCCAGCAGCTTGGGACTAGCGGGAGGGCCGAACCTCTCCTACGAGCAGTACTTC.

The CDR3 DNA follows: TGTGCCAGCAGCCCTTCGGGGGGGAGGAACACTGAAGCTTTCTTT. Amino acid sequence: CASSPSGGRNTEAFF. V gene TRBV2 combines with J gene TRBJ1-1; a possible D gene is TRBD1 (5 bases). The CDR3 has 15 residues. CDR1 is SNHLY and CDR2 is FYNNEI in the germline V gene. V lost 6 bases, J lost 1 base, and 15 bases lay in between.

This chain connects TRBV4-3 to TRBJ2-1; a weak D match, TRBD2 (7 bases). Trimming shortened V by 4 bases and J by 6 bases, and 19 bases separated the two germline ends. The CDR3 is made up of 16 amino acids. The germline CDR1 and CDR2 sequences are LGHNA and YSLEER. CDR3 region: CASSPLIGGGGNEQFF. The CDR3 nucleotides are TGCGCCAGCAGCCCCTTAATCGGGGGAGGGGGCAATGAGCAGTTCTTC.